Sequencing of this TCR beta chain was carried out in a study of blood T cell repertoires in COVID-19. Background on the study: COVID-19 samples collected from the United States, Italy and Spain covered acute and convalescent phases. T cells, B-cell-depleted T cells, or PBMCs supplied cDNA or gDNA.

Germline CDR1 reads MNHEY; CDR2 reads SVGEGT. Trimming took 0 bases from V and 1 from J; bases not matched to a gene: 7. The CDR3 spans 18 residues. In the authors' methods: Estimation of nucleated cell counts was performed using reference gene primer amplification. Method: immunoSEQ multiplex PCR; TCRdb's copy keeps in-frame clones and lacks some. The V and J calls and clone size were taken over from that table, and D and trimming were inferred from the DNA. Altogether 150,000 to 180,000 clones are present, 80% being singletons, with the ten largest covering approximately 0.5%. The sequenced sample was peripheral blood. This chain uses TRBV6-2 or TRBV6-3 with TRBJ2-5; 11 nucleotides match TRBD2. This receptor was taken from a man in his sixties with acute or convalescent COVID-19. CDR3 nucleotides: TGTGCCAGCAGTTACTCGTTGCTAGCGGGGGGACTCCAAGAGACCCAGTACTTC. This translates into CASSYSLLAGGLQETQYF.